The rows below give T cell receptor beta chains drawn from one sample of a study of shared clonotypes between healthy human individuals. Libraries were prepared by immunoSEQ multiplex PCR; TCRdb keeps only in-frame clonotypes and omits some of them. The sample holds over a million clones; approximately 68% are singletons and the top ten take around 1.4%. Sample: memory CD4+ T cells sorted from blood. Receptors originate from a young man in good health. The CDR3 runs from the conserved cysteine through the conserved F or W. A D gene is named only where the DNA matches it firmly. The size entry is marked missing in some rows and otherwise reads once, few, many or a size class.

j_call d_call clone_size v_call cdr3_aa cdr3_nt
TRBJ1-2 NA few TRBV29-1 CSVEGEGGYTF TGCAGCGTTGAGGGGGAGGGTGGCTACACCTTC
TRBJ1-6 NA NA TRBV7-2 CASSPQGLGYSPLHF TGTGCCAGCAGCCCTCAGGGGCTAGGGTACTCACCCCTCCACTTT
TRBJ2-3 TRBD2 NA TRBV11-2 CASSFASGSTDTQYF TGTGCCAGCAGCTTTGCTAGCGGCAGCACAGATACGCAGTATTTT
TRBJ1-2 NA NA TRBV6-6 CASTQTVGERIYGYTF TGTGCCAGCACCCAGACGGTGGGGGAAAGGATCTATGGCTACACCTTC
TRBJ2-3 NA NA TRBV5-4 CASIAKAGHTDTQYF TGTGCCAGCATCGCCAAGGCGGGGCACACAGATACGCAGTATTTT
TRBJ2-3 NA once TRBV10-3 CAVRSFPSTDTQYF TGTGCCGTCCGGAGTTTTCCTAGCACAGATACGCAGTATTTT
TRBJ1-1 NA NA TRBV6-1 CASSEAPGEAFF TGTGCCAGCAGTGAAGCTCCAGGGGAGGCTTTCTTT
TRBJ2-7 NA NA TRBV5-1 CASSLWDPQGEQYF TGCGCCAGCAGCTTGTGGGACCCCCAAGGGGAGCAGTACTTC
TRBJ2-7 NA NA TRBV5-1 CASSPIMDGYEQYF TGCGCCAGCAGTCCAATTATGGACGGCTACGAGCAGTACTTC
TRBJ1-1 TRBD1 NA TRBV30 CAWSPGQGNTEAFF TGTGCCTGGAGTCCGGGACAGGGGAACACTGAAGCTTTCTTT
TRBJ1-1 NA once TRBV11-2 CASSLLNLNTEAFF TGTGCCAGCAGCTTATTAAACCTGAACACTGAAGCTTTCTTT
TRBJ1-2 NA NA TRBV20-1 CSVGVSYGYTF TGCAGTGTCGGGGTGTCCTATGGCTACACCTTC
TRBJ2-6 NA NA TRBV4-1 CASAQMDGSSGANVLTF TGCGCCAGCGCACAAATGGACGGAAGCTCTGGGGCCAACGTCCTGACTTTC
TRBJ1-5 TRBD1 many TRBV18 CASSPGQPSDQPQHF TGTGCCAGCTCACCGGGACAGCCGTCCGATCAGCCCCAGCATTTT
TRBJ1-5 TRBD1 NA TRBV28 CASSSSGGNNQPQHF TGTGCCAGCAGTTCGTCAGGGGGGAACAATCAGCCCCAGCATTTT
TRBJ2-3 NA NA TRBV9 CASSVGLTGTDTQYF TGTGCCAGCAGCGTAGGACTGACTGGTACAGATACGCAGTATTTT
TRBJ2-7 NA NA TRBV5-5 CASSSARAIQLYEQYF TGTGCCAGCAGCTCCGCCCGGGCAATACAACTCTACGAGCAGTACTTC
TRBJ1-2 TRBD1 NA TRBV7-2 CASSLGGQGGYGYTF TGTGCCAGCAGCTTAGGGGGACAGGGAGGGTATGGCTACACCTTC
TRBJ2-7 NA once TRBV9 CASSVAPDIYEQYF TGTGCCAGCAGCGTAGCTCCCGACATCTACGAGCAGTACTTC
TRBJ1-3 TRBD1 NA TRBV11-2 CASSPGGISGNTIYF TGTGCCAGCAGCCCAGGGGGGATCTCTGGAAACACCATATATTTT
TRBJ2-3 TRBD2 NA TRBV13 CASSLKLGAGGLSSTDTQYF TGTGCCAGCAGCTTAAAATTGGGAGCGGGAGGGCTGTCTAGCACAGATACGCAGTATTTT
TRBJ2-5 NA NA TRBV10-2 CASSGAGWGETQYF TGCGCCAGCAGTGGGGCAGGTTGGGGAGAGACCCAGTACTTC
TRBJ1-1 NA NA TRBV10-2 CASSPLDSKNTEAFF TGCGCCAGCAGTCCCCTGGACAGCAAGAACACTGAAGCTTTCTTT
TRBJ1-5 NA NA TRBV10-1 CASAGQGGQPQHF TGTGCCTCGGCGGGGCAGGGAGGACAGCCCCAGCATTTT
TRBJ2-3 TRBD2 once TRBV29-1 CSVVPLPGLAGDKDTQYF TGCAGCGTTGTGCCCCTACCGGGACTAGCGGGAGATAAAGATACGCAGTATTTT
TRBJ2-1 TRBD2 few TRBV6-6 CASRVGIAGINEQFF TGTGCCAGCAGAGTGGGGATAGCGGGCATCAATGAGCAGTTCTTC
TRBJ1-6 TRBD1 NA TRBV18 CASSPDRGSSNSPLHF TGTGCCAGCTCACCGGACAGGGGTTCTTCGAATTCACCCCTCCACTTT
TRBJ1-5 NA NA TRBV7-8 CASSLAGQPQHF TGTGCCAGCAGCTTAGCGGGGCAGCCCCAGCATTTT
TRBJ1-5 NA many TRBV12-5 CASGPPGTGSDQPQHF TGTGCTAGTGGTCCCCCCGGGACGGGGTCGGACCAGCCCCAGCATTTT
TRBJ2-1 TRBD2 NA TRBV30 CAWSPSGYEQFF TGTGCCTGGAGTCCTAGCGGGTATGAGCAGTTCTTC
TRBJ1-2 NA NA TRBV4-1 CASSQGAVNNYGYTF TGCGCCAGCAGCCAGGGCGCTGTGAATAACTATGGCTACACCTTC
TRBJ1-6 NA few TRBV30 CAWNEQGGSPLHF TGTGCCTGGAACGAGCAGGGCGGATCACCCCTCCACTTT
TRBJ2-5 TRBD2 many TRBV5-6 CASSILAGPGTQYF TGTGCCAGCAGCATCTTAGCGGGGCCTGGGACCCAGTACTTC
TRBJ2-1 NA NA TRBV4-1 CASSQDISGSSYNEQFF TGCGCCAGCAGCCAAGATATCAGTGGGAGCTCCTACAATGAGCAGTTCTTC
TRBJ2-5 TRBD1 once TRBV30 CAWGQGKETQYF TGTGCCTGGGGACAGGGAAAAGAGACCCAGTACTTC
TRBJ2-6 TRBD1 NA TRBV28 CAPPGGQGPPRANVLTF TGTGCTCCCCCCGGGGGACAGGGACCTCCGAGGGCCAACGTCCTGACTTTC
TRBJ1-5 NA NA TRBV7-8 CASSFNWGAVYQPQHF TGTGCCAGCAGCTTTAATTGGGGGGCAGTCTATCAGCCCCAGCATTTT
TRBJ2-7 NA NA TRBV2 CASSFGSHSYEQYF TGTGCCAGCAGTTTTGGCAGTCACTCCTACGAGCAGTACTTC
TRBJ2-3 NA NA TRBV6-1 CASSRGGVSDTQYF TGTGCCAGCAGTCGAGGGGGGGTGTCAGATACGCAGTATTTT
TRBJ2-3 TRBD1 NA TRBV6-4 CASSEGTGNLDTQYF TGTGCCAGCAGTGAGGGGACAGGGAATTTGGATACGCAGTATTTT
TRBJ2-1 NA NA TRBV7-2 CASSDLGAMYNEQFF TGTGCCAGCAGCGACCTCGGAGCTATGTACAATGAGCAGTTCTTC
TRBJ1-5 NA NA TRBV6-1 CASTVGQNQPQHF TGTGCCAGCACCGTCGGACAAAATCAGCCCCAGCATTTT
TRBJ1-1 NA NA TRBV10-3 CAISRERDTEAFF TGTGCCATCAGTAGGGAAAGGGACACTGAAGCTTTCTTT
TRBJ2-5 NA NA TRBV18 CASSPPQERETQYF TGTGCCAGCTCACCACCCCAGGAGCGGGAGACCCAGTACTTC
TRBJ2-2 NA NA TRBV18 CASSQEVAVAGELFF TGTGCCAGCTCCCAGGAGGTCGCGGTCGCCGGGGAGCTGTTTTTT
TRBJ2-2 NA NA TRBV2 CASKTAGAPAAGELFF TGTGCCAGCAAGACCGCAGGGGCTCCGGCCGCCGGGGAGCTGTTTTTT
TRBJ2-7 TRBD2 NA TRBV5-1 CASSPWGLAYEQYF TGCGCCAGCAGCCCCTGGGGACTAGCCTACGAGCAGTACTTC
TRBJ2-5 NA NA TRBV18 CASSPREETQYF TGTGCCAGCTCACCGAGAGAAGAGACCCAGTACTTC
TRBJ1-1 TRBD1 few TRBV5-1 CASSLVEGASIMNTEAFF TGCGCCAGCAGCTTGGTAGAGGGGGCCTCAATAATGAACACTGAAGCTTTCTTT
TRBJ1-4 NA NA TRBV7-9 CASSTGRANEKLFF TGTGCCAGCAGCACAGGGAGGGCCAATGAAAAACTGTTTTTT
TRBJ2-4 NA NA TRBV6-1 CASNEGPERFQYF TGTGCCAGCAACGAGGGACCCGAAAGGTTCCAGTACTTC
TRBJ2-1 NA NA TRBV19 CAGSPRVGTNEQFF TGTGCCGGTAGTCCCCGAGTGGGAACGAATGAGCAGTTCTTC
TRBJ1-5 NA NA TRBV10-2 CASKGPGSQPQHF TGCGCCAGCAAGGGTCCAGGATCTCAGCCCCAGCATTTT
TRBJ2-1 TRBD1 NA TRBV9 CASSVPPTGTEQFF TGTGCCAGCAGCGTACCACCGACAGGGACTGAGCAGTTCTTC
TRBJ2-7 NA NA TRBV5-1 CASSLGARGAIYEQYF TGCGCCAGCAGCTTGGGTGCACGGGGGGCCATCTACGAGCAGTACTTC
TRBJ2-1 TRBD2 NA TRBV28 CASNQGGSLSYNEQFF TGTGCCAGCAATCAAGGCGGGAGCCTCTCCTACAATGAGCAGTTCTTC
TRBJ1-2 NA NA TRBV10-3 CAISESGRYCGYTF TGTGCCATCAGTGAGTCAGGCAGATACTGTGGCTACACCTTC
TRBJ2-7 NA NA TRBV18 CASSPPAGAVEQYF TGTGCCAGCTCACCACCGGCCGGGGCGGTCGAGCAGTACTTC
TRBJ2-7 TRBD2 NA TRBV2 CASSEVLAGAYEQYF TGTGCCAGCAGTGAAGTCCTAGCGGGAGCCTACGAGCAGTACTTC
TRBJ2-3 TRBD2 few TRBV4-1 CASSQRGGATSGGFVTQYF TGCGCCAGCAGCCAGAGAGGGGGCGCGACTAGCGGGGGGTTTGTTACGCAGTATTTT